A selection of T cell receptor beta chains follows, all from one sample in a study of blood T cells in healthy people across ages. Using its own MiXCR run on the 5' RACE reads, TCRdb lists one record per CDR3 protein. The sample holds 870,000 or so distinct CDR3 sequences, about 28% seen once. Sequencing was carried out using blood. The receptor source for this set is a woman aged 80 or older in good health. CDR3s include the opening cysteine and the closing phenylalanine or tryptophan. Size is stated for part of the rows, as once, few or many counts, or as a class when the clone is expanded.

TRBJ2-7	many	TRBV4-1	CASSLFDISYEQYF
-	-	TRBV7-9	CASSGLPNKQFF
TRBJ1-1	few	TRBV7-9	CASSRKGTANTEAFF
TRBJ1-1	once	TRBV2	CASSDRTGGNTEAFF
TRBJ1-1	-	TRBV20-1	CSATRGKTEAFF
TRBJ2-3	-	TRBV12-3/TRBV12-4	CASIPRDRADTQYF
TRBJ2-5	-	TRBV4-1	CASSFGGAEETQYF
TRBJ1-6	-	TRBV6-1	CASRQRGGTVVGGSPLHF
TRBJ1-1	-	TRBV5-1	CASSITGTHTEAFF
TRBJ1-4	-	TRBV15	CATSREIDRGVTNEKLFF
-	few	TRBV28	CASSLRSGGAEETQYF
TRBJ2-2	-	TRBV5-1	CASSRRENTGELFF
TRBJ2-7	-	TRBV20-1	CSVRRDRTYEQYF
TRBJ2-3	many	TRBV20-1	CSALSSVNTQYF
TRBJ2-1	many	TRBV15	CATSRRTSSHNEQFF
TRBJ1-1	-	TRBV12-5	CASGTTGFSDTEAFF